The 18 T cell receptor beta chains below all came from one sample that was sequenced in a study of cytomegalovirus exposure and HLA in healthy donors. Sequencing was performed with immunoSEQ multiplex PCR; in TCRdb, only in-frame clones are kept and a portion is missing. This sample has 130,000 or so clones, with 89% found just once. Sequencing used PBMCs. These receptors all stem from a woman under 30 in good health and CMV-seropositive.

This sequence joins TRBV15 and TRBJ1-2; the match to TRBD1 covers 8 bases. Trimming cost V 1 base and J 1 base; bases outside gene matches: 11. CDR1 is LNHNV and CDR2 is YYDKDF in the germline V gene (reference sequence). The CDR3 runs 18 residues. The CDR3, as DNA: TGTGCCACCAGCAGAGGCCCTCAGGGGGCGATCGGTAACTATGGCTACACCTTC. Translated: CATSRGPQGAIGNYGYTF.

The chain combines TRBV6-5 with TRBJ2-2, with 10 bases matching TRBD1. The CDR3 has 15 residues. From germline, CDR1 is MNHEY and CDR2 SVGAGI. J lost 5 bases, V lost 9 bases, and 9 bases had no gene match. In DNA, the CDR3 is TGTGCCAGTGGTACCGGGACAGGGGTTACCGGGGAGCTGTTTTTT. This encodes CASGTGTGVTGELFF.

The rearrangement joins TRBV28 to TRBJ2-6; D is perhaps TRBD1 (6 bases). The CDR3 is 15 residues long. V was clipped by 5 bases and J by 1 base, with 9 bases between them. Germline V gene data show CDR1 as MDHEN and CDR2 as SYDVKM. CDR3 region: CASSSQGSGANVLTF. CDR3 DNA sequence: TGTGCCAGCAGTAGCCAGGGGTCTGGGGCCAACGTCCTGACTTTC.

The chain is built from TRBV27 and TRBJ2-1, with 8 bases fitting TRBD2. CDR3 size: 16 residues. Trimming cost V 8 bases and J 0 bases; bases outside gene matches: 9. Germline CDR1 MNHEY, CDR2 SMNVEV (reference sequence). CDR3 nucleotides: TGTGCCAGCCGACGGGGGGGTACAATCTCCTACAATGAGCAGTTCTTC. This translates into CASRRGGTISYNEQFF.

This chain joins TRBV27 and TRBJ1-1; TRBD1 might be the D (5 bases). This CDR3 has 14 residues. V was trimmed by 0 bases and J by 3 bases, leaving 8 bases between them. Per the germline V gene, CDR1 is MNHEY and CDR2 is SMNVEV (reference sequence). CDR3 protein: CASSLSRGDTEAFF. The CDR3 region has the DNA TGTGCCAGCAGTTTATCACGGGGGGACACTGAAGCTTTCTTT.

The chain carries TRBV2 and TRBJ2-5; 8 bases line up with TRBD1. V shed 6 bases, J shed 5 bases, and the junction held 11 bases outside the gene matches. This CDR3 is 15 amino acids long. The germline V gene encodes CDR1 SNHLY and CDR2 FYNNEI. CDR3 coding DNA: TGTGCCAGCAGCTCAGGGGGCTGGGAGATCGAGACCCAGTACTTC. It translates to CASSSGGWEIETQYF.

This sequence joins TRBV30 and TRBJ2-3, with a tentative D call TRBD1 (6 bases). The length of the CDR3 is 13 residues. V was shortened by 5 bases and J by 4 bases, with 13 bases between the two germline ends. CDR1 is GTSNPN, CDR2 SVGIG, per germline (reference sequence). The CDR3 coding sequence is TGTGCCTGGGCCCCCAGGGGCGCAGATACGCAGTATTTT. Translating gives CAWAPRGADTQYF.

V and J are TRBV4-3 and TRBJ2-7; a possible D gene is TRBD2 (6 bases). V lost 0 bases, J lost 7 bases, and 10 bases lay in between. Germline CDR1 and CDR2: LGHNA and YSLEER. CDR3 size: 13 residues. CDR3 in amino acids: CASSQEEGREQYF. The CDR3 DNA reads as TGCGCCAGCAGCCAAGAAGAGGGGAGGGAGCAGTACTTC.

This rearrangement joins TRBV18 to TRBJ2-7; D ambiguous. V dropped 3 bases and J dropped 5 bases, with 14 bases sitting between them. The CDR3 extends over 14 amino acids. CDR1 and CDR2 (germline): KGHSH, LQKENI. The CDR3 region has the DNA TGTGCCAGCTCACCTTTACGTGCAAGCAACGAGCAGTACTTC. Translating it yields CASSPLRASNEQYF. Using reference TRBV18 and TRBJ2-7 for the parts outside the CDR3, the full variable domain is NAGVMQNPRHLVRRRGQEARLRCSPMKGHSHVYWYRQLPEEGLKFMVYLQKENIIDESGMPKERFSAEFPKEGPSILRIQQVVRGDSAAYFCASSPLRASNEQYFGPGTRLTVT.

V gene TRBV18 combines with J gene TRBJ2-2, with TRBD2 matching 7 bases. Germline V gives CDR1 KGHSH, CDR2 LQKENI. With V trimmed by 1 base and J by 6 bases, 8 bases remained unmatched. CDR3 size: 16 residues. The chain's CDR3 is CASSPRGTRGAGELFF. CDR3 DNA sequence: TGTGCCAGCTCACCACGCGGGACCCGGGGGGCCGGGGAGCTGTTTTTT.

This rearrangement joins TRBV23-1 to TRBJ2-2; D may be TRBD1 (6 bases). TRBV23-1 is filed as an ORF, its function uncertain. Trimming removed 1 base from V and 1 base from J, with 13 bases in between. The CDR3 loop spans 17 amino acids. The CDR3 is CASSQLGPGENTGELFF. The CDR3 region has the DNA TGCGCCAGCAGTCAATTAGGGCCAGGGGAGAACACCGGGGAGCTGTTTTTT.

The rearrangement links TRBV7-2 to TRBJ2-5, with 15 bases that match TRBD2. The CDR3 has 15 residues. Trimming removed 5 bases from V and 9 bases from J; junction bases left unmatched: 7. CDR1 and CDR2 (germline): SGHTA, FQGNSA. The CDR3 spells CASSRSGTSGGPQYF. The CDR3 bases are TGTGCCAGCAGCAGAAGTGGGACTAGCGGGGGGCCCCAGTACTTC.

This clone was counted only a few times. The rearrangement links TRBV2 to TRBJ1-2; D is undetermined. Germline V gene sequence: CDR1 SNHLY, CDR2 FYNNEI. Between the trimmed V and J ends, which lost 4 bases and 5 bases, there was a span of 5 bases. The CDR3 consists of 11 residues. The CDR3 loop is CASSGKYGYTF. CDR3 coding DNA: TGTGCCAGCAGTGGTAAATATGGCTACACCTTC.

The rearrangement links TRBV9 to TRBJ2-5; TRBD2 matches 9 bases. CDR1 and CDR2 (germline): SGDLS, YYNGEE. With 0 bases clipped from V and 1 base from J, the junction kept 10 bases outside the gene matches. The CDR3 totals 18 residues. The CDR3 nucleotides read TGTGCCAGCAGCGTAGCTTTACATGGCGGGGGGGCCCAAGAGACCCAGTACTTC. Translating it yields CASSVALHGGGAQETQYF.

This chain connects TRBV5-6 to TRBJ2-3; 7 bases align to TRBD2. J lost 5 bases, V lost 2 bases, and 2 bases had no gene match. The V gene's germline CDR1 is SGHDT and CDR2 YYEEEE. This CDR3 is built from 13 residues. The CDR3 region is CASSFTSVDTQYF. The CDR3 nucleotides are TGTGCCAGCAGCTTCACTAGCGTAGATACGCAGTATTTT.

The V call is TRBV5-6, the J call TRBJ1-6; 7 bases map to TRBD1. CDR1 is SGHDT and CDR2 is YYEEEE in the germline V gene. The V segment lost 4 bases and the J segment 5 bases; nucleotides outside the gene matches: 9. The CDR3 runs 16 residues. CDR3 sequence: CASSRQTGVDNSPLHF. In DNA, the CDR3 is TGTGCCAGCAGCCGACAAACAGGGGTGGATAATTCACCCCTCCACTTT.

This clone was seen a single time. The chain combines TRBV7-9 with TRBJ2-7; D perhaps matches TRBD1 (7 bases). The length of the CDR3 is 15 residues. Germline V gene data show CDR1 as SEHNR and CDR2 as FQNEAQ (reference sequence). V lost 2 bases and J 3 bases, leaving 14 bases between the germline ends. For the CDR3, the DNA is TGTGCCAGCAGCTTAATCGCAGGGGGGCTCTACGAGCAGTACTTC. Translating it yields CASSLIAGGLYEQYF.

The rearrangement links TRBV4-1 to TRBJ2-5, with a tentative D call TRBD2 (6 bases). The CDR3 runs 16 residues. Trimming took off 4 bases at V and 4 bases at J, with 19 bases between the two ends. Germline CDR1 and CDR2: MGHRA and YSYEKL. The CDR3 reads CASSLGGASAGETQYF. The CDR3 DNA reads as TGCGCCAGCAGCCTCGGAGGCGCTAGCGCGGGAGAGACCCAGTACTTC.